The rows below give T cell receptor beta chains drawn from one sample of a study of cytomegalovirus exposure and HLA in healthy donors. Repertoires were generated with immunoSEQ multiplex PCR, while TCRdb's copy carries only in-frame clones and drops some. The table lists about 200,000 clones, about 13% of them singletons, with over 6.5% in the top ten. The sequenced sample consisted of PBMCs. The source of these receptors is a man over 45 in good health and CMV-seropositive. CDR3s include the opening cysteine and the closing phenylalanine or tryptophan. The D gene is left open where the match is weak. Size is stated for part of the rows, as once, few or many counts, or as a class when the clone is expanded.

size	D	V	J	CDR3	DNA
-	TRBD1	TRBV4-1	TRBJ2-5	CASSQPGQEETQYF	TGCGCCAGCAGCCAACCCGGACAGGAGGAGACCCAGTACTTC
-	TRBD1	TRBV5-1	TRBJ1-2	CASSPWTGHGYTF	TGCGCCAGCAGCCCCTGGACAGGGCATGGCTACACCTTC
-	-	TRBV6-5	TRBJ2-1	CASSPLRDNEQFF	TGTGCCAGCAGTCCTCTCCGGGACAATGAGCAGTTCTTC
few	-	TRBV7-2	TRBJ1-2	CASSSVHGYGYTF	TGTGCCAGCAGCTCGGTCCACGGTTATGGCTACACCTTC
few	-	TRBV6-1	TRBJ2-1	CASSGVYRDNEQFF	TGTGCCAGCAGTGGGGTCTACAGGGACAATGAGCAGTTCTTC
few	-	TRBV7-9	TRBJ1-2	CASSFLTGVGYTF	TGTGCCAGCAGCTTTTTGACAGGAGTCGGCTACACCTTC
few	TRBD1	TRBV5-1	TRBJ1-4	CASSSGQGGEKLFF	TGCGCCAGCAGCTCGGGACAGGGAGGTGAAAAACTGTTTTTT
few	-	TRBV5-1	TRBJ1-4	CASSTTAGGFEKLFF	TGCGCCAGCAGCACCACCGCGGGGGGCTTTGAAAAACTGTTTTTT
few	TRBD1	TRBV7-8	TRBJ1-5	CASSFGDRVPLEPQHF	TGTGCCAGCAGCTTCGGGGACAGGGTGCCGTTGGAGCCCCAGCATTTT
few	TRBD1	TRBV6-6	TRBJ1-2	CASRKMGQEENGYTF	TGTGCCAGCAGGAAAATGGGACAGGAGGAAAATGGCTACACCTTC
-	-	TRBV15	TRBJ2-3	CATSRDSDTQYF	TGTGCCACCAGCAGAGACTCAGATACGCAGTATTTT
few	-	TRBV18	TRBJ2-1	CASSLNRFQGQSEQFF	TGTGCCAGCTCACTTAATAGGTTCCAGGGGCAATCTGAGCAGTTCTTC
-	-	TRBV27	TRBJ2-2	CASSLRMTGATGELFF	TGTGCCAGCAGTTTGAGGATGACAGGAGCCACCGGGGAGCTGTTTTTT
-	TRBD1	TRBV28	TRBJ1-5	CASSIGGQGVTNQPQHF	TGTGCCAGCAGTATAGGGGGACAGGGTGTTACCAATCAGCCCCAGCATTTT
few	TRBD1	TRBV4-3	TRBJ2-3	CASSPGTGGTDTQYF	TGCGCCAGCAGCCCCGGGACAGGGGGAACAGATACGCAGTATTTT
few	-	TRBV4-3	TRBJ1-1	CASSRGPEATEAFF	TGCGCCAGCAGTCGAGGGCCTGAGGCAACTGAAGCTTTCTTT
-	TRBD2	TRBV5-1	TRBJ2-3	CASSLGLAADTQYF	TGCGCCAGCAGCTTAGGACTAGCGGCAGATACGCAGTATTTT
-	-	TRBV7-9	TRBJ2-7	CASSTWGDEQYF	TGTGCCAGCAGCACATGGGGGGACGAGCAGTACTTC
few	-	TRBV2	TRBJ2-2	CASSVDTGELFF	TGTGCCAGCAGTGTAGATACCGGGGAGCTGTTTTTT
few	-	TRBV5-1	TRBJ2-3	CASSHEWGSTQYF	TGCGCCAGCAGCCATGAGTGGGGCAGTACGCAGTATTTT
-	TRBD2	TRBV30	TRBJ2-7	CAWSSGGASRDEQYF	TGTGCCTGGTCTAGCGGGGGGGCCAGTCGGGACGAGCAGTACTTC
few	TRBD1	TRBV6-1	TRBJ2-3	CASSGQGRTDTQYF	TGTGCCAGCAGTGGACAGGGAAGGACAGATACGCAGTATTTT
-	-	TRBV7-9	TRBJ1-1	CASSERKDSWGGGTEAFF	TGTGCCAGCAGCGAGCGGAAGGACAGCTGGGGGGGTGGTACTGAAGCTTTCTTT
-	-	TRBV7-9	TRBJ2-3	CASSLAVGVDAQYF	TGTGCCAGCAGCTTAGCGGTCGGGGTAGATGCGCAGTATTTT
-	TRBD1	TRBV11-3	TRBJ1-1	CASSLAPDRVGSNTEAFF	TGTGCCAGCAGCTTAGCCCCCGACAGGGTTGGATCGAACACTGAAGCTTTCTTT
-	-	TRBV5-1	TRBJ1-4	CASSRGRAGEKLFF	TGCGCCAGCTCCCGGGGGAGGGCTGGTGAAAAACTGTTTTTT
few	-	TRBV4-3	TRBJ2-5	CASSQGSTVQETQYF	TGCGCCAGCAGCCAAGGGTCGACAGTTCAAGAGACCCAGTACTTC
few	TRBD2	TRBV5-1	TRBJ2-1	CASSLAGGGDEQFF	TGCGCCAGCAGCTTGGCCGGGGGGGGCGATGAGCAGTTCTTC
-	TRBD1	TRBV2	TRBJ2-7	CASSEVAGGEQYF	TGTGCCAGCAGTGAAGTCGCAGGGGGCGAGCAGTACTTC
few	-	TRBV6-6	TRBJ1-2	CASTGLQGYTF	TGTGCCAGCACCGGACTCCAGGGCTACACCTTC
few	TRBD1	TRBV18	TRBJ1-3	CASSDRGNTIYF	TGTGCCAGCTCGGACAGGGGGAACACCATATATTTT
-	TRBD1	TRBV11-3	TRBJ2-7	CASSLGGQAEQYF	TGTGCCAGCAGCTTAGGGGGACAGGCCGAGCAGTACTTC
-	-	TRBV9	TRBJ2-3	CASSVEEGSSTDTQYF	TGTGCCAGCAGCGTAGAGGAGGGGTCTAGCACAGATACGCAGTATTTT
few	TRBD1	TRBV5-1	TRBJ1-5	CASSLGQGDQPQHF	TGCGCCAGCAGCTTAGGACAGGGGGATCAGCCCCAGCATTTT
-	-	TRBV2	TRBJ1-1	CASRVQVNTEAFF	TGTGCCAGCAGGGTACAGGTTAACACTGAAGCTTTCTTT
few	TRBD1	TRBV5-1	TRBJ1-5	CASRRTGDSNQPQHF	TGCGCCAGCAGGCGGACAGGTGATAGCAATCAGCCCCAGCATTTT
-	-	TRBV5-1	TRBJ2-1	CASGPNFNEQFF	TGCGCCAGCGGGCCGAATTTCAATGAGCAGTTCTTC
-	-	TRBV30	TRBJ1-2	CAWSLGQLANYGYTF	TGTGCCTGGAGTCTCGGACAGTTAGCTAACTATGGCTACACCTTC
-	-	TRBV10-3	TRBJ1-2	CAISEDRLNYGYTF	TGTGCCATCAGTGAGGACAGACTTAACTATGGCTACACCTTC
-	-	TRBV29-1	TRBJ2-1	CSVGGSEGAVF	TGCAGCGTTGGAGGCTCCGAGGGAGCAGTCTTC
few	-	TRBV5-4	TRBJ1-5	CASSSSGAGNQPQHF	TGTGCCAGCAGCTCCTCAGGGGCTGGCAATCAGCCCCAGCATTTT
few	TRBD1	TRBV7-6	TRBJ2-1	CASSLEPGQNNEQFF	TGTGCCAGCAGCTTAGAGCCGGGACAGAACAATGAGCAGTTCTTC